This T cell receptor (beta chain) came from a study of breast tumors, draining lymph nodes, adjacent tissues. Each CDR3 protein is one row after TCRdb ran MiXCR on the multiplex PCR reads. The sample consists of some 130,000 distinct CDR3 sequences, over 20% of them appearing once. General study findings and limits: The data were judged consistent with most tumor T cells coming from lymph node and expanding in tumor. Luminal-like breast cancer showed significantly greater tumor-nontumor repertoire similarity than basal-like breast cancer did. Tumor T cell lymph node origin was a supported hypothesis, not proven. Compared with lymph nodes, tumors were less diverse; compared with nontumor tissue, more.

Regarding this clonotype: What it recognizes is unknown.

This CDR3 is built from 17 residues. Per germline, CDR1 WSHSY and CDR2 SAAADI. The V end lost 5 bases, the J end lost 7 bases, and 26 bases lay between the germline ends. The lymph nodes were axillary draining lymph nodes from breast cancer patients. The clonotype was recovered from a female donor with breast cancer. Some clones in this sample may be carry-over from other donors' samples. The chain uses TRBV10-2 and TRBJ1-2, with D possibly being TRBD1 (5 bases). Source material: axillary lymph node tissue. DNA for the CDR3: TGCGCCAGCAGTCTAAAGATATTACGGGACGATGGTCGTGGCTACACCTTC. This codes for CASSLKILRDDGRGYTF.